The table lists the clone carrying this TCR beta chain with a few counts. The data are from a study of identical twins. There are 14 residues in the CDR3. The trim removed 6 bases at V and 5 bases at J, leaving 6 bases unmatched. Germline CDR1 MNHEY, CDR2 SVGEGT. Addition of a universal primer site occurred through template switching, and cDNA carried unique molecular identifiers. TCRdb reprocessed the 5' RACE reads via MiXCR and lists one record per CDR3 protein. The sample has about 530,000 distinct CDR3 sequences; 20% to 25% are singletons. These same records also appear under a second study, on yellow fever vaccine responses in identical twins.

The TCR originated in a woman younger than 30 in good health. Sequenced: CD4+ T cells sorted from blood. This rearrangement joins TRBV6-2 or TRBV6-3 to TRBJ2-5; 10 bases match TRBD1. The CDR3 bases are TGTGCCAGCAGCCGGACAGGGGGGCAGGAGACCCAGTACTTC. Residues: CASSRTGGQETQYF.